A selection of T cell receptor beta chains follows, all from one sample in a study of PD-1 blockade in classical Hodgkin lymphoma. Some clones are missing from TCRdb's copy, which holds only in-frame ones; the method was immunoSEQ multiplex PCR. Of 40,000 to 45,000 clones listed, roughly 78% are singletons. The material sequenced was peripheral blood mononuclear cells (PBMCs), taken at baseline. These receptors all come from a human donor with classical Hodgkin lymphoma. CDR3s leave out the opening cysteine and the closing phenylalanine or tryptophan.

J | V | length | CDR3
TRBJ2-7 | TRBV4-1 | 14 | ASSNIPRDGAYEQY
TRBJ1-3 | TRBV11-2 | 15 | ASSLVRGHFSGNTIY
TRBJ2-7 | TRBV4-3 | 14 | ASSQEWHRVSYEQY
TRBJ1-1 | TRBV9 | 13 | ASSVDGQDGTEAF
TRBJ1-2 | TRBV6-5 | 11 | ASSPGWGYGYT
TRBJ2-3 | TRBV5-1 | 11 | ASSLGATDTQY
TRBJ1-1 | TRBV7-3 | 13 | ASSLTGTGSTEAF
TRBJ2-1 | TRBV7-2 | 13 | ASSLLAGANNEQF
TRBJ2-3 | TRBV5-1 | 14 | ASSDVAGGLTDTQY
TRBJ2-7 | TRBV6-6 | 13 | ASGGAGALSYEQY
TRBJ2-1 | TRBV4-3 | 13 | ASSQDGAPGSEQF
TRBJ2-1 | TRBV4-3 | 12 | ASSRMGNYNEQF
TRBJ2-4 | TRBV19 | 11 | ASSISAGGTAD
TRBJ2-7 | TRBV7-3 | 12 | ASSPGLAAYEQY
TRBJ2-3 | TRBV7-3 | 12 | ASSPRPSRDTQY
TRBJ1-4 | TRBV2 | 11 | ASQQGLNEKLF
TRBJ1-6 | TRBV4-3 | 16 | ASSQGFDNLGVSSPLH
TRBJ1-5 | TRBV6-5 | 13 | ASRRGGYSNQPQH
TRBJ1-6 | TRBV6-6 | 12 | ASSTEGGNSPLH
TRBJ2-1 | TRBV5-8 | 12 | ASSPGFSYNEQF
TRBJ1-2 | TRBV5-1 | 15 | ASSLAGQGRGAYGYT
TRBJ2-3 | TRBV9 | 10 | ASSPSGDTQY
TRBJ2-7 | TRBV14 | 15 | ASSLLGRQGRSYEQY
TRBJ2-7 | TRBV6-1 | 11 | ASSALGQDEQY
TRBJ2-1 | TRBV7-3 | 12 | ASSWPELKNEQF
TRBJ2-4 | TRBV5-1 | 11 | ASSLGGENIQY
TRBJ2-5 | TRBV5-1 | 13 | ASSLLGDTGETQY
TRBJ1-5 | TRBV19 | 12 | ASRPQGKDQPQH
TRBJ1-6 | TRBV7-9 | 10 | ASSLGGSPLH
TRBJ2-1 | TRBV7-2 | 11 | ASSPNTYNEQF
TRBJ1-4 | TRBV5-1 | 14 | ASSLDPSLGNEKLF
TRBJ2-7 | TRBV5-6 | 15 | ASSLVSSHTLPYEQY
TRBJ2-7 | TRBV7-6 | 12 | ASSLETESYEQY
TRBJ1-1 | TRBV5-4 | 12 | ASSSDRLNTEAF
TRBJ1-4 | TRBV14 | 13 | ASSQYDRDLEKLF
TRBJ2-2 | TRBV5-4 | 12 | ASSPTTDTGELF
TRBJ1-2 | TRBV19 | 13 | ASRGIEGLNYGYT
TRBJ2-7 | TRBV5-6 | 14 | ASSLKTGSHSGEQY
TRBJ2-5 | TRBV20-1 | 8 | SALVETQY
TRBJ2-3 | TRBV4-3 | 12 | ASSHGTATDTQY
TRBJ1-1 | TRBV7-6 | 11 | ASSATRNTEAF
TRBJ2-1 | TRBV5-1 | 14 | ASSPGDLGTSREQF
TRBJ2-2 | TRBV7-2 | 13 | ASSTGGLEARELF
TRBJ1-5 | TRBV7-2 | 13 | ASSAQGYSNQPQH
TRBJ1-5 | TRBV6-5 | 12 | ASTSLSGDQPQH
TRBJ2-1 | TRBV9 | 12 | ASSAGLAGAPLF
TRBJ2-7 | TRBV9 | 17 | ASSVALAGGPLYSYEQY
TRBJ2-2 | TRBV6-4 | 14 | ASSLRAVLNTGELF
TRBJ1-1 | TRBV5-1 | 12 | ASSLGVQGPEAF
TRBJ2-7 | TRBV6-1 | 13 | ASSVGPTGLHEQY
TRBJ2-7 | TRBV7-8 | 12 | ASSLSGSNYEQY
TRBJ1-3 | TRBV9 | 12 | ASSPGGAGNTIY
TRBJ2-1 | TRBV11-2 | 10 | ASSPERGPPL
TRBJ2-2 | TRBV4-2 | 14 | ASSQGSGGRTGELF